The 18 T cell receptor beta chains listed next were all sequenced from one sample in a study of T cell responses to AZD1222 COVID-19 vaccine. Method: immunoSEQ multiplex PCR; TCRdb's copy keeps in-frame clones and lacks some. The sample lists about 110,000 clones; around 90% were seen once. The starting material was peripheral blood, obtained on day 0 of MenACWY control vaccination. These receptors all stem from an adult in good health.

CDR3 protein: CASSESDGRSGNTIYF. For the CDR3, the DNA is TGTGCCAGCAGTGAATCGGACGGCCGCTCTGGAAACACCATATATTTT. The V gene is TRBV6-1, the J gene TRBJ1-3, with D uncertain. This CDR3 contains 16 residues. Germline lookup yields CDR1 MNHNS and CDR2 SASEGT. Trimming removed 2 bases at V and 0 bases at J, with 11 bases between.

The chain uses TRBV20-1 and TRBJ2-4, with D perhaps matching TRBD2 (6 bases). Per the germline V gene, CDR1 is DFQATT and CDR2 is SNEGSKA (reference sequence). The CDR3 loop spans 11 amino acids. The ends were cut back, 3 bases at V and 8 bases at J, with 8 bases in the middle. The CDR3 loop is CSASWGDIQYF. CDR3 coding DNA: TGCAGTGCTAGTTGGGGGGACATTCAGTACTTC.

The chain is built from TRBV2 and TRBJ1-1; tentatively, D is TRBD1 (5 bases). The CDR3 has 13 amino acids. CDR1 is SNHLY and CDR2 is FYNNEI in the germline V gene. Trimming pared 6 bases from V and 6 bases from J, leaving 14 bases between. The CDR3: CASRDQGWAEAFF. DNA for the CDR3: TGTGCCAGCAGAGACCAGGGTTGGGCTGAAGCTTTCTTT.

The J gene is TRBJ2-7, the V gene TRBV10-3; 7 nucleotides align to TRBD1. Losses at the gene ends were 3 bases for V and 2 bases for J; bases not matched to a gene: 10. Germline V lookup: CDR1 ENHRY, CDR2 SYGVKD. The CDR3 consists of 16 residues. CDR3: CAISDSSDRPPYEQYF. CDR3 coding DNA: TGTGCCATCAGTGACTCATCGGACAGGCCCCCCTACGAGCAGTACTTC.

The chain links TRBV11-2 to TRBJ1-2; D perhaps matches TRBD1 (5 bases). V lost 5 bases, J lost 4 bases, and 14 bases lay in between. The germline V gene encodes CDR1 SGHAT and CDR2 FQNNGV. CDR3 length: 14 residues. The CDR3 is CASSASQDFYGYTF. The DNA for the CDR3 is TGTGCCAGCAGCGCCTCACAGGATTTCTATGGCTACACCTTC.

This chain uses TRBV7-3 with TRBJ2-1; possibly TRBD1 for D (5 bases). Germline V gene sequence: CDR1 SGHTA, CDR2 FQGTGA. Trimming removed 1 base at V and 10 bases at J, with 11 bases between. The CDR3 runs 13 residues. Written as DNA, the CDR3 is TGTGCCAGCAGCTTAAGGCCAACAGGAGAGCAGTTCTTC. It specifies CASSLRPTGEQFF.

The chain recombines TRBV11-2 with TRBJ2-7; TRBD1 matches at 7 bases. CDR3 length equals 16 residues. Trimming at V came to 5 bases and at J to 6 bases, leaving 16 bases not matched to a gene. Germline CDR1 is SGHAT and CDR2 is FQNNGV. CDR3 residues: CASSPAPGTVGGEQYF. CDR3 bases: TGTGCCAGCAGCCCTGCCCCAGGGACAGTCGGCGGCGAGCAGTACTTC.

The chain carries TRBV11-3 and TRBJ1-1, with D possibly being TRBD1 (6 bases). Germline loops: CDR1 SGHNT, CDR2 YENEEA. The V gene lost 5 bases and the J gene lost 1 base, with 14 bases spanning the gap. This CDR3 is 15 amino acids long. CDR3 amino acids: CASSPTPQGNTEAFF. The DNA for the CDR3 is TGTGCCAGCAGCCCAACTCCACAGGGGAACACTGAAGCTTTCTTT.

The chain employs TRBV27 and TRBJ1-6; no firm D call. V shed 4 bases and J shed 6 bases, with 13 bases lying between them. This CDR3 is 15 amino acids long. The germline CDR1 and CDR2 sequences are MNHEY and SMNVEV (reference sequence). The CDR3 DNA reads TGTGCCAGCAGTTCCGCCCGGGCCGGTAATTCACCCCTCCACTTT. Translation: CASSSARAGNSPLHF.

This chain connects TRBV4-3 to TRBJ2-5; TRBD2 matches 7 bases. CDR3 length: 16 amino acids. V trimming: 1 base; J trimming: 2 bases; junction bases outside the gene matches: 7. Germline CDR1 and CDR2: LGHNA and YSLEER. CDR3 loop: CASSQVWGGEQETQYF. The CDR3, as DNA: TGCGCCAGCAGCCAAGTGTGGGGGGGAGAACAAGAGACCCAGTACTTC.

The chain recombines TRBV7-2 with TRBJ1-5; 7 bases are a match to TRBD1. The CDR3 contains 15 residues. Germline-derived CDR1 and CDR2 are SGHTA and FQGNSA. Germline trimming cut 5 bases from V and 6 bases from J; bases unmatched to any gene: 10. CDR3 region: CASSLGQAGSQPQHF. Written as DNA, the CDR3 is TGTGCCAGCAGCCTTGGACAGGCCGGGAGTCAGCCCCAGCATTTT.

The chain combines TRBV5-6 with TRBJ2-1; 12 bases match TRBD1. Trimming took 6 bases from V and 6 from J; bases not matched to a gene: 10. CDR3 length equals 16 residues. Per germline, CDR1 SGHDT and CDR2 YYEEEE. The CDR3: CASTIDPGQGANEQFF. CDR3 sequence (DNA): TGTGCCAGCACAATCGACCCGGGACAGGGGGCCAATGAGCAGTTCTTC.

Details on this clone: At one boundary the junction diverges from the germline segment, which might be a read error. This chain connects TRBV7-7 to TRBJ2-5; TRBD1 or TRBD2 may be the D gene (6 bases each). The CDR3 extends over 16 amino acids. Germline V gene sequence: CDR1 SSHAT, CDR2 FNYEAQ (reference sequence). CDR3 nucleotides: TGTGCTAGCAGCCTAGAAGGTCGGGGGCCGATGGAGACCCAGTACTTC. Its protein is CASSLEGRGPMETQYF.

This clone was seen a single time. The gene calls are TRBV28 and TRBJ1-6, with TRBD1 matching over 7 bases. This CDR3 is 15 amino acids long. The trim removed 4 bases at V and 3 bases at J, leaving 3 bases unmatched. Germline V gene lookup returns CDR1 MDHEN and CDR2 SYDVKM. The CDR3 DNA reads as TGTGCCAGCAGTTCACAGGGGCGCTATAATTCACCCCTCCACTTT. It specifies CASSSQGRYNSPLHF.

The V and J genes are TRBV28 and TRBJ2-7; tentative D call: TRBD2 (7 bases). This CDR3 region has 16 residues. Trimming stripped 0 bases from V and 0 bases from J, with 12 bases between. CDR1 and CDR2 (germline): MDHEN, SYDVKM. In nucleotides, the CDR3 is TGTGCCAGCAGTTTATGGGGGGCGGGGGACTCCTACGAGCAGTACTTC. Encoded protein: CASSLWGAGDSYEQYF.

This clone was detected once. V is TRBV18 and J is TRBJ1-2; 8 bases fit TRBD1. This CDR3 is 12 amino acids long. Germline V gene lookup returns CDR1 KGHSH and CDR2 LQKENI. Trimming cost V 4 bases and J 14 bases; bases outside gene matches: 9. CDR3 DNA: TGTGCCAGCTCACTATCCACAGGGGGGCCGACCTTC. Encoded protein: CASSLSTGGPTF.

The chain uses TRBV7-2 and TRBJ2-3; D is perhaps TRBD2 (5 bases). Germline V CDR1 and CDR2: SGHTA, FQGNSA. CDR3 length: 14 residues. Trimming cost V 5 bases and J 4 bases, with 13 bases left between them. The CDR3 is CASSRQTSSDTQYF. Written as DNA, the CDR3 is TGTGCCAGCAGCCGGCAAACTAGTTCAGATACGCAGTATTTT.

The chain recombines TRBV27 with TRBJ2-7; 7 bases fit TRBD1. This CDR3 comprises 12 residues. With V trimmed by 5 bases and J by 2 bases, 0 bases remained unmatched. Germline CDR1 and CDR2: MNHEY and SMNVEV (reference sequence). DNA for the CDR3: TGTGCCAGCAGTGGGACAGCCTACGAGCAGTACTTC. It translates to CASSGTAYEQYF.